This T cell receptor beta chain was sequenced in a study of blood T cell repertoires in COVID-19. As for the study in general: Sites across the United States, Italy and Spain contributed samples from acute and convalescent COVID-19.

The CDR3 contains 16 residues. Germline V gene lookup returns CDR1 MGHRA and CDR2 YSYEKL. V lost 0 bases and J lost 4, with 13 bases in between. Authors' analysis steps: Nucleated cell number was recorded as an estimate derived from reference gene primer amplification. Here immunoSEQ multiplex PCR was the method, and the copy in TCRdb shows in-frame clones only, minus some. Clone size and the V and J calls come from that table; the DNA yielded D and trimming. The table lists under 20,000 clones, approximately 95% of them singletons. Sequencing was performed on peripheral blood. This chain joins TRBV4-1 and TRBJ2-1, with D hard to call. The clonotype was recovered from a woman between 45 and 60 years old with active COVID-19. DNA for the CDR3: TGCGCCAGCAGCCAAGAGTGGCTCCAAATTTACAATGAGCAGTTCTTC. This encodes CASSQEWLQIYNEQFF.